The rows below give T cell receptor beta chains drawn from one sample of a study of blood T cell repertoires in COVID-19. Profiled with immunoSEQ multiplex PCR; TCRdb holds only in-frame clones, not every one. The sample has 310,000 or so clones, over 70% seen once. The sample consisted of peripheral blood. The receptors come from a woman aged 45-60 years with acute or convalescent COVID-19. Both conserved end residues are part of each CDR3. D genes are given only for firm matches. Clone size, where shown, is once, few, many, or a class for clones that have expanded.

TRBJ1-4 - TRBV10-2 - TGCGCCAGCAGTGAGACAGGCCCTGAAAAACTGTTTTTT CASSETGPEKLFF
TRBJ1-6 - TRBV5-1 - TGCGCCCGCAGCTTGGGCGGGGGGGGCAATTCACCCCTCCACTTT CARSLGGGGNSPLHF
TRBJ2-7 - TRBV6-2/TRBV6-3 TRBD2 TGTGCCAGCAGTGAGACTAGCGGGAGTACTTACGAGCAGTACTTC CASSETSGSTYEQYF
TRBJ2-3 - TRBV5-1 TRBD2 TGCGCCAGCAGCGGGGGGGACCAAACAGATACGCAGTATTTT CASSGGDQTDTQYF
TRBJ2-3 - TRBV5-5 - TGTGCCAGCAGCTTGGCCATCACAGATACGCAGTATTTT CASSLAITDTQYF
TRBJ1-6 - TRBV6-4 TRBD1 TGTGCCAGCAGTGACGGGAGGGACAGGGGGACTAATTCACCCCTCCACTTT CASSDGRDRGTNSPLHF
TRBJ1-5 - TRBV10-3 TRBD1 TGTGCCACCTTGGGACAGAGCAATCAGCCCCAGCATTTT CATLGQSNQPQHF
TRBJ2-1 - TRBV5-1 - TGCGCCAGCAGCTTTGGGCAGCTGGACAATGAGCAGTTCTTC CASSFGQLDNEQFF
TRBJ1-6 - TRBV5-1 - TGCGCCAGCGGGGCAGCCGTCAATTCACCCCTCCACTTT CASGAAVNSPLHF
TRBJ1-2 - TRBV5-4 - TGTGCCAGCAGCTCTGGACAGTCAATCTATGGCTACACCTTC CASSSGQSIYGYTF
TRBJ2-7 - TRBV15 TRBD1 TGTGCCACCAGCAGAGAAGGCGGGACAGGAGGAGGCGAGCAGTACTTC CATSREGGTGGGEQYF
TRBJ1-6 - TRBV19 TRBD1 TGTGCCAGTAACAGGGACAGCGATTCACCCCTCCACTTT CASNRDSDSPLHF
TRBJ2-2 once TRBV30 TRBD1 TGTGCCTGGAGCGTACCGACAGGGGGAACTTGGAAGGCCGGGGAGCTGTTTTTT CAWSVPTGGTWKAGELFF
TRBJ2-5 - TRBV5-1 TRBD2 TGCGCCAGCAGATATGGACTAGGGGAGACCCAGTACTTC CASRYGLGETQYF
TRBJ2-1 - TRBV19 TRBD2 TGTGCCAGTAGGAAGGGATCTAGCGGGAGTAAGGATGAGCAGTTCTTC CASRKGSSGSKDEQFF
TRBJ1-4 - TRBV3-1/TRBV3-2 - TGTGCCAGCAGCCAAGCGGGGAATAATGAAAAACTGTTTTTT CASSQAGNNEKLFF
TRBJ1-2 - TRBV6-6 - TGTGCCAGCGCCCGAGGGCGTGGGGACTATGGCTACACCTTC CASARGRGDYGYTF
TRBJ2-5 - TRBV29-1 TRBD2 TGCAGCGTTCAGGTTAGCGGGGGAGAGACCCAGTACTTC CSVQVSGGETQYF